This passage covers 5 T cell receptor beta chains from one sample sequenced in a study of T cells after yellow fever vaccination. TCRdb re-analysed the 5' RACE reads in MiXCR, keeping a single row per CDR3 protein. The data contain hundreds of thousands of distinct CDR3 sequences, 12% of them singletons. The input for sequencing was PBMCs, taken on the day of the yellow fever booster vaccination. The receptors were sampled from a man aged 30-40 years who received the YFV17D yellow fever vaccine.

CDR3 bases: TGCAGTGCTAGAGGACTAGCGGGAGGTTCGTTCAATGAGCAGTTCTTC. Amino acids: CSARGLAGGSFNEQFF. The V gene is TRBV20-1, the J gene TRBJ2-1, with 13 bases matching TRBD2. V dropped 1 base and J dropped 6; count of bases not matched to a gene: 6. This CDR3 has 16 residues. The V gene's germline CDR1 is DFQATT and CDR2 SNEGSKA (reference sequence).

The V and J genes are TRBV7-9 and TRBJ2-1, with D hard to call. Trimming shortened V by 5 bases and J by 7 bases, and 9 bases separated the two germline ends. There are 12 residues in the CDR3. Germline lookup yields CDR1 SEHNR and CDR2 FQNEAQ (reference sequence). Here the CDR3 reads CASSPDSNEQFF. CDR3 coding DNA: TGTGCCAGCAGCCCCGATAGTAATGAGCAGTTCTTC.

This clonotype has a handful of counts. CDR3 DNA sequence: TGTGCCAGCAGCTTAGCCCCGGGTGGAGTAGCGGAGACCCAGTACTTC. It encodes CASSLAPGGVAETQYF. This rearrangement joins TRBV7-6 to TRBJ2-5; a weak D match, TRBD2 (5 bases). Germline V gives CDR1 SGHVS, CDR2 FNYEAQ. The V end lost 0 bases, the J end lost 5 bases, and 16 bases lay between the germline ends. This CDR3 region has 16 residues.

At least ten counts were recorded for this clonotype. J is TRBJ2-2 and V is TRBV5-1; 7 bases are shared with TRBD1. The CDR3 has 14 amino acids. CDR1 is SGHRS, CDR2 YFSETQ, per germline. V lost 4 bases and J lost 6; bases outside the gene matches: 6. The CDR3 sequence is CASSPSTGPGELFF. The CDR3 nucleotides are TGCGCCAGCAGCCCCTCGACAGGGCCCGGGGAGCTGTTTTTT.

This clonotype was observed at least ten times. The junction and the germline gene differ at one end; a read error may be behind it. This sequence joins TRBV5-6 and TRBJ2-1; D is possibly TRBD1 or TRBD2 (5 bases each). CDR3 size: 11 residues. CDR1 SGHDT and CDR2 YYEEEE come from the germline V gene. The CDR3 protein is CASSYGTSSLF. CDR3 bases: TGTGCCAGCAGTTACGGGACCTCTAGCCTCTTC.